Included here is one T cell receptor beta chain sequence, with context. Per the original data handling: Using reference gene primer amplification, nucleated cell counts were estimated. Profiled with immunoSEQ multiplex PCR; TCRdb holds only in-frame clones, not every one. That table furnishes V, J and clone size, whereas the DNA furnished D and trimming. The repertoire holds under 250,000 clones, with over 80% as singletons. The CDR3 sequence is 17 residues long. CDR1 MGHDK and CDR2 SYGVNS come from the germline V gene. Unmatched junction bases numbered 10, after V lost 5 bases and J lost 5 bases. The record originates from a study of blood T cell repertoires in COVID-19. The wider study: In each case, the material was cDNA or gDNA derived from T cells, B-cell-depleted T cells, or PBMCs.

Sequencing used peripheral blood. This receptor was taken from a human donor in a cohort sampled during active COVID-19. V gene TRBV25-1 combines with J gene TRBJ2-1; 12 bases are a match to TRBD2. The DNA of the CDR3 is TGTGCCAGCAGTAAGGCTAGCGGGGGGGCTGGGAACAATGAGCAGTTCTTC. As protein: CASSKASGGAGNNEQFF.